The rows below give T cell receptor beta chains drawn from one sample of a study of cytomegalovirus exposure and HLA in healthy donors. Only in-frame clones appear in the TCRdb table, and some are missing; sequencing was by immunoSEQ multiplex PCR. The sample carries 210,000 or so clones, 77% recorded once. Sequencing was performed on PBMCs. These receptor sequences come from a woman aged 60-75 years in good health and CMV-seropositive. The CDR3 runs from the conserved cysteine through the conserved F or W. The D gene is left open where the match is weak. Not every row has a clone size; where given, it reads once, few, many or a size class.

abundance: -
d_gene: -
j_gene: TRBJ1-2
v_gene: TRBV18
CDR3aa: CASSLGAGENYGYTF
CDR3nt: TGTGCCAGCTCACTTGGGGCAGGGGAAAACTATGGCTACACCTTC

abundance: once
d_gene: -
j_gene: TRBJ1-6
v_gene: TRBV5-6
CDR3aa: CASSLWVGRVNSPLHF
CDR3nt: TGTGCCAGCAGCCTCTGGGTAGGGAGGGTTAATTCACCCCTCCACTTT

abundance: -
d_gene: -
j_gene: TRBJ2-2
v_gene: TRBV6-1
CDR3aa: CASSGGQDRGAGELFF
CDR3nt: TGTGCCAGCAGTGGCGGACAGGATAGGGGGGCCGGGGAGCTGTTTTTT

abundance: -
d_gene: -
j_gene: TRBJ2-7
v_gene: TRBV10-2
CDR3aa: CASSGSYEQYF
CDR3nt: TGCGCCAGCAGCGGGTCCTACGAGCAGTACTTC

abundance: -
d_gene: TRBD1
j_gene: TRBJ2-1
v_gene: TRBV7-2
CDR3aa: CASSEEGGTYNEQFF
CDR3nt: TGTGCCAGCAGCGAAGAAGGGGGCACCTACAATGAGCAGTTCTTC

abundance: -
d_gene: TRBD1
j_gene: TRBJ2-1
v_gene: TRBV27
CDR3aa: CASSLGDRKGEQFF
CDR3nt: TGTGCCAGCAGTTTAGGGGACAGGAAGGGTGAGCAGTTCTTC

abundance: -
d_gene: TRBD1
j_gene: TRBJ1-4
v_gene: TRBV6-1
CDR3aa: CASSTPQGRNEKLFF
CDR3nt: TGTGCCAGCAGTACCCCACAGGGGCGGAATGAAAAACTGTTTTTT

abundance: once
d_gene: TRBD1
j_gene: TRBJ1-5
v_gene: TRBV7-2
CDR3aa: CASSLSRQGGQPQHF
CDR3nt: TGTGCCAGCAGCTTATCTAGACAGGGCGGTCAGCCCCAGCATTTT

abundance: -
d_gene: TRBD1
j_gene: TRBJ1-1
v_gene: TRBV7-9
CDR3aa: CASSQRQGPSGTEAFF
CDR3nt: TGTGCCAGCAGCCAACGACAGGGCCCCTCGGGAACTGAAGCTTTCTTT

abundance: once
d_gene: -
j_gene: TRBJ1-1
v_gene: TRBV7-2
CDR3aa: CASSLTGNTEAFF
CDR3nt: TGTGCCAGCAGCTTAACAGGGAACACTGAAGCTTTCTTT

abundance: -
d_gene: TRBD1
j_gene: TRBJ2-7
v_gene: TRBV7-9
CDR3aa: CASSPTGTALGEQYF
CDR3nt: TGTGCCAGCAGCCCTACAGGGACAGCCCTGGGGGAGCAGTACTTC

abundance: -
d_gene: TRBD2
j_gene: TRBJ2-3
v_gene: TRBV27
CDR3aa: CASSLEGPGLAATDTQYF
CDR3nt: TGTGCCAGCAGTTTGGAGGGGCCGGGACTAGCGGCTACAGATACGCAGTATTTT

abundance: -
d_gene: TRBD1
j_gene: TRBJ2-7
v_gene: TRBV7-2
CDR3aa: CASSAGTGGYEQYF
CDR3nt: TGTGCCAGCAGTGCCGGGACAGGGGGCTACGAGCAGTACTTC

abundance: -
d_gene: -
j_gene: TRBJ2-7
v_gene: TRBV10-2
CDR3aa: CASSGSLASEQYF
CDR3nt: TGCGCCAGCAGTGGATCTCTAGCGAGCGAGCAGTACTTC

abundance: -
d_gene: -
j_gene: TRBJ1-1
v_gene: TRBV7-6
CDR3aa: CASSGRGITEAFF
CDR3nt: TGTGCCAGCTCAGGTAGGGGAATCACTGAAGCTTTCTTT

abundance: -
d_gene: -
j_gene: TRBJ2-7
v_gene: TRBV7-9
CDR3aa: CASSLEGRGEQYF
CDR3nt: TGTGCCAGCAGCTTAGAAGGGCGAGGGGAGCAGTACTTC

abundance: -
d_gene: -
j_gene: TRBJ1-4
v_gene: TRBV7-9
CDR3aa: CASSLQQFEKLFF
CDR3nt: TGTGCCAGCAGTTTACAACAGTTTGAAAAACTGTTTTTT

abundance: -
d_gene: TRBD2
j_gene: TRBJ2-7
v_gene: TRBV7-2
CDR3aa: CASRPRLAGGLEQYF
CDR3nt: TGTGCCAGCAGGCCGAGACTAGCGGGGGGTCTCGAGCAGTACTTC

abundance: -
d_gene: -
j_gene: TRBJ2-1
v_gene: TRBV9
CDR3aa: CASSPPDFHEQFF
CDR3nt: TGTGCCAGCAGCCCCCCGGACTTCCATGAGCAGTTCTTC

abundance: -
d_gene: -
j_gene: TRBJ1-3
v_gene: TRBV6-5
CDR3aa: CASSYSLGGSIYF
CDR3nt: TGTGCCAGCAGTTACTCCCTTGGAGGCTCCATATATTTT

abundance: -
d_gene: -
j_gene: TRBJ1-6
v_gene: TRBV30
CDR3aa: CAWKSGLTNSPLHF
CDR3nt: TGTGCCTGGAAATCGGGACTCACGAATTCACCCCTCCACTTT

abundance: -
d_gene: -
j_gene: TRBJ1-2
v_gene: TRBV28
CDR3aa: CASSEGTGKNYGYTF
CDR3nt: TGTGCCAGCAGTGAGGGCACAGGGAAGAACTATGGCTACACCTTC

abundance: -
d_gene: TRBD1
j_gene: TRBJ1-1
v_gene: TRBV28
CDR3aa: CASTRDRGITEAFF
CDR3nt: TGTGCCAGCACCAGGGACAGGGGAATTACTGAAGCTTTCTTT

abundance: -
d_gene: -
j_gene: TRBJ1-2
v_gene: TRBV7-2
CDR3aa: CASSSQGNYGYTF
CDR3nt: TGTGCCAGCAGCTCACAGGGAAACTATGGCTACACCTTC

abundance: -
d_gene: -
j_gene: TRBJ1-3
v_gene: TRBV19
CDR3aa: CASTPLDRRNTIYF
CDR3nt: TGTGCCAGTACTCCTTTGGACAGAAGGAACACCATATATTTT